This is a list of T cell receptor beta chains from one sample in a study of T cell repertoires in cytomegalovirus infection. Antigens for these TCRs are unknown. TCRdb re-called the reads through MiXCR, storing one row per CDR3 protein. The data contain roughly 990,000 distinct CDR3 sequences, around a third of them singletons. Here the sequenced sample was cultured CD8+ T cells from PBMCs, taken from culture after CMV antigen stimulation. The source is a human donor in good health (CMV status not recorded). Some clones in this sample may be carry-over from other donors' samples. Both conserved end residues are part of each CDR3. D genes are given only for firm matches. The listing skips clone size in some rows; elsewhere it reads once, few, many or a size class.

J gene: TRBJ1-4; V gene: TRBV6-1; D gene: .; clone size: few; CDR3 protein: CASSEDRGPNEKLFF; CDR3 DNA: TGTGCCAGCAGTGAAGATAGGGGCCCGAATGAAAAACTGTTTTTT
J gene: TRBJ1-1; V gene: TRBV6-2/TRBV6-3; D gene: .; clone size: .; CDR3 protein: CASSYLTGEAFF; CDR3 DNA: TGTGCCAGCAGTTATCTGACAGGTGAAGCTTTCTTT
J gene: TRBJ2-2; V gene: TRBV7-6; D gene: .; clone size: .; CDR3 protein: CASSLGRRTGELFF; CDR3 DNA: TGTGCCAGCAGCCTAGGACGCCGGACCGGGGAGCTGTTTTTT
J gene: TRBJ2-7; V gene: TRBV7-6; D gene: .; clone size: .; CDR3 protein: CASSLGRGNYERYF; CDR3 DNA: TGTGCCAGCAGCTTGGGAAGGGGGAACTACGAGCGGTACTTC
J gene: TRBJ1-3; V gene: TRBV2; D gene: .; clone size: .; CDR3 protein: CASSETPQGPTSGNTIYF; CDR3 DNA: TGTGCCAGCAGTGAAACCCCCCAGGGACCTACCTCTGGAAACACCATATATTTT
J gene: TRBJ1-1; V gene: TRBV28; D gene: .; clone size: .; CDR3 protein: CASSLSSTGFYRSMNTEAFF; CDR3 DNA: TGTGCCAGCAGTTTATCCTCAACAGGGTTTTATCGATCTATGAACACTGAAGCTTTCTTT
J gene: TRBJ2-4; V gene: TRBV5-1; D gene: .; clone size: .; CDR3 protein: CASSLEPTGAKNIQYF; CDR3 DNA: TGCGCCAGCAGCTTGGAACCAACAGGGGCCAAAAACATTCAGTACTTC
J gene: TRBJ1-1; V gene: TRBV19; D gene: TRBD1; clone size: few; CDR3 protein: CASSGGQGRTTEAFF; CDR3 DNA: TGTGCCAGTAGTGGGGGACAGGGGCGGACCACTGAAGCTTTCTTT
J gene: TRBJ2-7; V gene: TRBV19; D gene: TRBD1; clone size: .; CDR3 protein: CASSMGTTGYHEQYF; CDR3 DNA: TGTGCCAGTAGTATGGGAACGACAGGGTACCACGAGCAGTACTTC
J gene: TRBJ1-6; V gene: TRBV6-5; D gene: .; clone size: .; CDR3 protein: CASSYSGQGINSPLHF; CDR3 DNA: TGTGCCAGCAGTTACTCAGGGCAGGGTATTAATTCACCCCTCCACTTT
J gene: TRBJ1-1; V gene: TRBV20-1; D gene: .; clone size: .; CDR3 protein: CSARDLSRGNTEAFF; CDR3 DNA: TGCAGTGCTAGAGATCTGTCCAGGGGGAACACTGAAGCTTTCTTT
J gene: TRBJ2-1; V gene: TRBV20-1; D gene: .; clone size: few; CDR3 protein: CSATANTPNEQFF; CDR3 DNA: TGCAGTGCTACCGCGAATACTCCCAATGAGCAGTTCTTC
J gene: TRBJ2-5; V gene: TRBV12-3/TRBV12-4; D gene: TRBD2; clone size: .; CDR3 protein: CASSPGLAGVTDQETQYF; CDR3 DNA: TGTGCCAGCAGTCCCGGACTAGCGGGGGTGACGGATCAAGAGACCCAGTACTTC
J gene: TRBJ2-3; V gene: TRBV5-1; D gene: .; clone size: .; CDR3 protein: CASSFKGFSTDTQYF; CDR3 DNA: TGCGCCAGCAGCTTTAAAGGGTTCAGCACAGATACGCAGTATTTT
J gene: TRBJ2-1; V gene: TRBV5-1; D gene: TRBD2; clone size: .; CDR3 protein: CANSPRTSGLSTYNEQFF; CDR3 DNA: TGCGCCAACAGCCCACGGACTAGCGGGCTATCCACCTACAATGAGCAGTTCTTC
J gene: TRBJ2-7; V gene: TRBV7-2; D gene: .; clone size: .; CDR3 protein: CASSPLAGWDEQYF; CDR3 DNA: TGTGCCAGCAGCCCCCTTGCAGGGTGGGACGAGCAGTACTTC
J gene: TRBJ1-2; V gene: TRBV12-3/TRBV12-4; D gene: .; clone size: many; CDR3 protein: CASSPTTNYGYTF; CDR3 DNA: TGTGCCAGCAGTCCAACGACTAACTATGGCTACACCTTC
J gene: TRBJ2-1; V gene: TRBV14; D gene: .; clone size: .; CDR3 protein: CASSQDLSASYNEQFF; CDR3 DNA: TGTGCCAGCAGCCAAGATTTAAGTGCCTCCTACAATGAGCAGTTCTTC
J gene: TRBJ2-3; V gene: TRBV12-3/TRBV12-4; D gene: TRBD1; clone size: .; CDR3 protein: CASKINRGQSDTQYF; CDR3 DNA: TGTGCCAGCAAGATTAACAGGGGTCAGTCCGATACGCAGTATTTT
J gene: TRBJ1-2; V gene: TRBV20-1; D gene: TRBD1; clone size: .; CDR3 protein: CSARDRDRANYGYTF; CDR3 DNA: TGCAGTGCTAGAGACCGGGACAGGGCAAACTATGGCTACACCTTC
J gene: TRBJ2-5; V gene: TRBV19; D gene: .; clone size: few; CDR3 protein: CASSIRFWTDGPGETQYF; CDR3 DNA: TGTGCCAGTAGTATTCGCTTTTGGACAGACGGTCCCGGGGAGACCCAGTACTTC
J gene: TRBJ1-5; V gene: TRBV6-1; D gene: .; clone size: .; CDR3 protein: CASSDFRDGGYSNQPQHF; CDR3 DNA: TGTGCCAGCAGTGATTTCCGGGACGGCGGGTATAGCAATCAGCCCCAGCATTTT
J gene: TRBJ1-1; V gene: TRBV19; D gene: .; clone size: few; CDR3 protein: CASSIAWDTEAFF; CDR3 DNA: TGTGCCAGTAGTATCGCGTGGGACACTGAAGCTTTCTTT
J gene: TRBJ1-2; V gene: TRBV19; D gene: .; clone size: few; CDR3 protein: CASSIVGFGYTF; CDR3 DNA: TGTGCCAGTAGTATAGTAGGGTTCGGCTACACCTTC
J gene: TRBJ2-5; V gene: TRBV2; D gene: .; clone size: few; CDR3 protein: CASTPGPYRQETQYF; CDR3 DNA: TGTGCCAGCACCCCGGGTCCTTACCGTCAAGAGACCCAGTACTTC
J gene: TRBJ1-2; V gene: TRBV7-9; D gene: TRBD1; clone size: few; CDR3 protein: CASSSNRGNNYGYTF; CDR3 DNA: TGTGCCAGCAGCTCCAACAGGGGTAACAACTATGGCTACACCTTC
J gene: TRBJ2-2; V gene: TRBV7-9; D gene: .; clone size: few; CDR3 protein: CASSAKGDGLNTGELFF; CDR3 DNA: TGTGCCAGCAGCGCCAAAGGGGACGGCTTGAACACCGGGGAGCTGTTTTTT